The sequence of this T cell receptor beta chain was determined in a study of T cells in Graves' hyperthyroidism and ophthalmopathy. Across the whole study: Peripheral blood was drawn at first diagnosis, prior to all treatment.

Comments on this clonotype: Its antigen remains unknown.

Study-wide results and limits: Before onset, ophthalmopathy was predicted by the model a median around 6.5 months earlier.

The CDR3 runs to 15 residues. V lost 5 bases and J lost 6; bases outside the gene matches: 5. Germline CDR1 LNHDA, CDR2 SQIVND (reference sequence). Participants, patients aged 18 to 65, had newly diagnosed hyperthyroidism with a duration under 2 months. Diagnosis relied on clinical symptoms, serum thyroxine and TRAb, thyroid ultrasound and orbital computed tomography. Amplified regions were TCR beta CDR3 sequences from RNA transcripts. The TCR CDR3 first-round RT-PCR relied on the HTBI primer set. One entry per CDR3 protein, called by TCRdb with MiXCR from the multiplex PCR reads. The sample lists some 300,000 distinct CDR3 sequences; around 16% were seen once.

The chain links TRBV19 to TRBJ2-1, with 12 positions matching TRBD2. The clonotype was recovered from a young man with Graves' hyperthyroidism. Specimen: blood. The CDR3 loop is CASSPTSGSVNEQFF. The CDR3 region has the DNA TGTGCCAGTAGTCCGACTAGCGGGAGCGTCAATGAGCAGTTCTTC.